This T cell receptor (beta chain) was found in a study of regulatory T cells in long-lasting Graves disease. Library construction for TCR beta used iRepertoire HTBI primers and Arm-PCR of CDR3 regions. TCRdb reprocessed the multiplex PCR reads with MiXCR, giving one entry per CDR3 protein. The table shows 400,000 to 500,000 distinct CDR3 sequences, with 15% occurring only once. This clonotype was detected a few times. The length of the CDR3 is 13 residues. Germline V gives CDR1 SNHLY, CDR2 FYNNEI. V was clipped by 1 base and J by 6 bases, with 7 bases between them. Specified time point: newly diagnosed GD, antithyroid drugs for less than 3 months. PBMC RNA served as the TCR library source. The same sample was also studied in work on T cells in Graves' hyperthyroidism and ophthalmopathy.

V and J are TRBV2 and TRBJ1-5; no reliable D call. Here the sequenced sample was peripheral blood mononuclear cells (PBMCs), taken at new diagnosis, from a patient treated with antithyroid drugs. This receptor was identified in a woman aged 35 to 49 with Graves disease. The CDR3 loop is CASSEELTQPQHF. In DNA form, the CDR3 reads TGTGCCAGCAGTGAAGAACTCACTCAGCCCCAGCATTTT.